This T cell receptor beta chain was documented in a study of siplizumab effects on memory and regulatory T cells. Trimming left V 5 bases short and J 3 bases short, with 13 bases between. This CDR3 has 14 residues. Germline loops: CDR1 SGHTA, CDR2 FQGNSA. General study findings and limits: Both greater diversity than memory cells and a major contribution to the alloresponse seemed to characterize naive T cells.

Sequencing was performed on unstimulated naive, memory, effector memory and TEMRA subsets derived from a few donor pairs. A remark on this clone: Antigen specificity is unknown.

Sequenced by immunoSEQ multiplex PCR; TCRdb stores in-frame clones only, minus some. Of roughly 60,000 clones in the sample, about 96% were seen once. The source is a human donor in good health. The V and J genes are TRBV7-2 and TRBJ1-1, with D tentatively TRBD1 (5 bases). Sample: naive CD8+ T cells sorted from blood. The CDR3 bases are TGTGCCAGCAGCCCTGGGGGGGGTTACACTGAAGCTTTCTTT. Translating it yields CASSPGGGYTEAFF.